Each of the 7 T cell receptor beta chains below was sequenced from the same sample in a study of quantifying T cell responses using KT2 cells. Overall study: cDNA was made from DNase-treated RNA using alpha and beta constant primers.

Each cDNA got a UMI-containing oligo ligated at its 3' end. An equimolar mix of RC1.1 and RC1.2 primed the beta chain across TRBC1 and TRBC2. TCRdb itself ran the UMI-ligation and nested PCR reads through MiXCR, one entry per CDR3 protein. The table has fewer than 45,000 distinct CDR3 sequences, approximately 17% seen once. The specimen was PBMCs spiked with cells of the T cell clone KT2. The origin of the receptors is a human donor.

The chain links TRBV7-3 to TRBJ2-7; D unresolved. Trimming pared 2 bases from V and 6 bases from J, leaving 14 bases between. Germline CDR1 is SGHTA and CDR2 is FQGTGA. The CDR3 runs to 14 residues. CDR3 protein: CASSLEPVGSEQYF. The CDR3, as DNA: TGTGCCAGCAGCTTAGAGCCGGTTGGTAGCGAGCAGTACTTC.

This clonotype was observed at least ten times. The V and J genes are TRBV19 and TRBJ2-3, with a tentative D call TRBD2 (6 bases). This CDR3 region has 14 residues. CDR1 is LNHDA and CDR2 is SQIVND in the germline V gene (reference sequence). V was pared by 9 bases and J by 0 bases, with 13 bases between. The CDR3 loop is CASSAGGSTDTQYF. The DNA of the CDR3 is TGTGCCAGCAGTGCCGGGGGTAGCACAGATACGCAGTATTTT.

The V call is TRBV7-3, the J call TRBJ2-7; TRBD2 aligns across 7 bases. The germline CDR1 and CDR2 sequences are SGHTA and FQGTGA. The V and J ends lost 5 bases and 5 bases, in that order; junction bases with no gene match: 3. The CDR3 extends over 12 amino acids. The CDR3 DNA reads TGTGCCAGCAGCAATGCGGGGGACGAGCAGTACTTC. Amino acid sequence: CASSNAGDEQYF. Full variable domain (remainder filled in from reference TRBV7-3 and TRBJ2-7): GAGVSQTPSNKVTEKGKYVELRCDPISGHTALYWYRQSLGQGPEFLIYFQGTGAADDSGLPNDRFFAVRPEGSVSTLKIQRTERGDSAVYLCASSNAGDEQYFGPGTRLTVT.

In DNA form, the CDR3 reads TGTGCCAGCAGCGAAAGGGACGGAGGATCCTACGAGCAGTACTTC. It yields the protein CASSERDGGSYEQYF. The chain is built from TRBV3-1 and TRBJ2-7; D possibly matches TRBD1 or TRBD2 (5 bases each). The length of the CDR3 is 15 residues. Looked up from germline, CDR1 is LGHDT and CDR2 is YNNKEL (reference sequence). V lost 5 bases and J lost 1, with 15 bases in between.

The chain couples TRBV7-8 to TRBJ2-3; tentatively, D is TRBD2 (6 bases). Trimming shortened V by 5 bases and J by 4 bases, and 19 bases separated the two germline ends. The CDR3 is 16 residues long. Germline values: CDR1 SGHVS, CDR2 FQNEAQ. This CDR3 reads CASSTSWMRDADTQYF. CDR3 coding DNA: TGTGCCAGCAGCACCAGTTGGATGCGGGACGCAGATACGCAGTATTTT.

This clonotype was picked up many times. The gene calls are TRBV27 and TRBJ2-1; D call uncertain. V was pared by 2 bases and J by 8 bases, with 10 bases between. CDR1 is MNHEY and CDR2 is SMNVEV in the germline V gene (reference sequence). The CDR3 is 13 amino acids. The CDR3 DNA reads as TGTGCCAGCAGTTTACAATTAGTGGATGAGCAGTTCTTC. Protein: CASSLQLVDEQFF.

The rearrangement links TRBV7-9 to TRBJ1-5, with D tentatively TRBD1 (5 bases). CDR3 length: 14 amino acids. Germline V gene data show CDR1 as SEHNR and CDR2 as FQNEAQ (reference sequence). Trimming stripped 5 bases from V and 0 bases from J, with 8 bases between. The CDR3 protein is CASSGDSSNQPQHF. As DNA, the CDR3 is TGTGCCAGCAGCGGCGACAGTAGCAATCAGCCCCAGCATTTT.